This T cell receptor beta chain was identified during a study of technical replicates of blood from several donors. This table comes from immunoSEQ multiplex PCR, and its TCRdb copy is limited to in-frame clones, with some not included. The sample has about 89,000 clones; roughly 94% are singletons. The TCR originated in a human donor in good health. The specimen was T cells isolated from PBMCs.

CDR3 sequence reads: CASRPLGQGQNYGYTF. Here the CDR3 DNA reads TGCGCCAGCAGACCTCTAGGACAGGGCCAAAACTATGGCTACACCTTC. The chain combines TRBV4-1 with TRBJ1-2, with 8 bases fitting TRBD1. The ends lost 6 bases at V and 2 bases at J; junction bases unmatched: 11. Germline CDR1 reads MGHRA; CDR2 reads YSYEKL. The CDR3 length is 16 residues.